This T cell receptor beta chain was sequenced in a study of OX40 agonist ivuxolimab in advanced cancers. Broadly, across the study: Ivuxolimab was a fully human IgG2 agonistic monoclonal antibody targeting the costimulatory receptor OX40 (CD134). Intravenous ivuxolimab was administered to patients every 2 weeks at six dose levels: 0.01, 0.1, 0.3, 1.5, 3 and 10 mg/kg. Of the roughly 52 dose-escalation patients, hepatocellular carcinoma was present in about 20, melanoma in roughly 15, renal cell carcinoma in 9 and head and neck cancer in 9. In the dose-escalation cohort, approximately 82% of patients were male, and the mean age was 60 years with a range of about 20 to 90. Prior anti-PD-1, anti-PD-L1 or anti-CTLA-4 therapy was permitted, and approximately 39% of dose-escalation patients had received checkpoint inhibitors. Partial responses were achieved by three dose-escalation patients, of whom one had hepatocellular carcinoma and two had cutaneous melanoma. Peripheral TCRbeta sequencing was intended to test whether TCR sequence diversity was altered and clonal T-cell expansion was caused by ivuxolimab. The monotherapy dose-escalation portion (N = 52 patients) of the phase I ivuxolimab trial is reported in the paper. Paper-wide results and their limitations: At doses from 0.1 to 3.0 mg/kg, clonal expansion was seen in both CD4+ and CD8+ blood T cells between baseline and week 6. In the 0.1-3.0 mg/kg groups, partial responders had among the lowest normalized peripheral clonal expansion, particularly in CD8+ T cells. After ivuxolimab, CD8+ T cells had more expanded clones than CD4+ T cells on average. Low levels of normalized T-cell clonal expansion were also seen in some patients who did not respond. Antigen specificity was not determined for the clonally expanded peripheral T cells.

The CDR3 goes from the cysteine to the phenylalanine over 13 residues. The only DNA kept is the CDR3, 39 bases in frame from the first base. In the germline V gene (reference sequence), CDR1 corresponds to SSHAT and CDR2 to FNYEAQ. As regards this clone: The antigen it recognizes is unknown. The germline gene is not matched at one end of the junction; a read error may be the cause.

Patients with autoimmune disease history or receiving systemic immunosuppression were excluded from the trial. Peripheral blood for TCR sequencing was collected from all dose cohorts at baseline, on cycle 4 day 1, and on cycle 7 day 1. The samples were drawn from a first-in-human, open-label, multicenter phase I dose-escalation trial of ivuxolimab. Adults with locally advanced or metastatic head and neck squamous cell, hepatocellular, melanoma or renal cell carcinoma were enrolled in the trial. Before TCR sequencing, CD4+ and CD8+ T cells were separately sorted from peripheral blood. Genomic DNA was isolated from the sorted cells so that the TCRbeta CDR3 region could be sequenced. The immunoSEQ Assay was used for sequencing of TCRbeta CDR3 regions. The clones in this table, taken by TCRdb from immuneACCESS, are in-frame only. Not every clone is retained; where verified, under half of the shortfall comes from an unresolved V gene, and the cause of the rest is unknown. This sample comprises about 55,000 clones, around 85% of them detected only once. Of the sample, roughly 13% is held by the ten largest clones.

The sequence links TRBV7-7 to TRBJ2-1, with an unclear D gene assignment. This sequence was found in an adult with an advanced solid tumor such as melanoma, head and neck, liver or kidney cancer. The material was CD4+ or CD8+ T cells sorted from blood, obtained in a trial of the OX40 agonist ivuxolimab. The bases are TGTGCTAGCAGCTTGAACGGATACAATGAGCAGTTCTTC. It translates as CASSLNGYNEQFF.